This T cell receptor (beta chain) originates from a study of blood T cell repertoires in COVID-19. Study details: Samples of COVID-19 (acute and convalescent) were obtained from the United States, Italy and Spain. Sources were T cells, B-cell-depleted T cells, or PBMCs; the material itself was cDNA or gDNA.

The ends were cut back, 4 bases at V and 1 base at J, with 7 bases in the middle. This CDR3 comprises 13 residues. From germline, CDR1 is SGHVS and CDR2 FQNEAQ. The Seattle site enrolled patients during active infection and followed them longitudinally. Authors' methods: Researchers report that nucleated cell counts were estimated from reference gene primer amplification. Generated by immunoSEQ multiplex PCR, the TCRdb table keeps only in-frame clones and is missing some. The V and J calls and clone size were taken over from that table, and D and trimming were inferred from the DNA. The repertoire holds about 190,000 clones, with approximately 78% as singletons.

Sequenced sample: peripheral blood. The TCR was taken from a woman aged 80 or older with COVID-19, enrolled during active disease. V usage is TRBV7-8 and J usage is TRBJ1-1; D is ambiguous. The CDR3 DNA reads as TGTGCCAGCAGCTCAACAACGAACACTGAAGCTTTCTTT. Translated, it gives CASSSTTNTEAFF.